The clone carrying this T cell receptor beta chain has a count of ten or more. Its antigen is as yet unknown. CDR3 size: 13 residues. The V end lost 6 bases, the J end lost 1 base, and 12 bases lay between the germline ends. Germline lookup yields CDR1 DFQATT and CDR2 SNEGSKA (reference sequence). This sample was taken from a study of T-cell reconstitution after alpha-beta-depleted transplantation in children. Study-wide findings and caveats: Surviving recipient cells, namely T cells and thymic progenitors, were the source of high day-60 TCRbeta diversity in some patients. T-cell numbers and diversity, one year after transplant, stemmed largely from T cells that were newly produced. As was reported, about two months after transplant, alpha-beta T cells came from several hundred expanded graft clones.

Unique molecular identifiers were incorporated during preparation of the TCRbeta library. MiXCR, applied by TCRdb to the PCR reads, yields one record per CDR3 protein. The sample lists 200,000 to 250,000 distinct CDR3 sequences, approximately 10% seen once, with 28% in the top ten. The chain joins TRBV20-1 to TRBJ1-2; D is unresolved. This sample comprised PBMCs, obtained before TCRalphabeta/CD19-depleted stem cell transplant. The sequence was obtained from a child younger than two with acute myeloid leukemia, due to receive a stem cell transplant. CDR3 protein: CSAHSTRNYGYTF. For the CDR3, the DNA is TGCAGTGCCCACTCGACACGTAACTATGGCTACACCTTC.